One sample yielded the 18 T cell receptor beta chains listed below, sequenced in a study of CD8 T cells in ankylosing spondylitis. TCRdb called the 5' RACE reads again in MiXCR, with one record for every CDR3 protein. This sample has roughly 230,000 distinct CDR3 sequences, with 18% found just once. The sample consisted of blood, either unsorted or a sorted T cell fraction (not recorded which). These receptor sequences come from a male donor with ankylosing spondylitis or in good health (not recorded which).

This chain links TRBV20-1 with TRBJ2-3; the match to TRBD2 covers 7 bases. J was trimmed by 3 bases and V by 0 bases; bases with no gene match: 6. CDR1 and CDR2 from the germline V gene are DFQATT and SNEGSKA (reference sequence). CDR3 length: 15 amino acids. For the CDR3, the DNA is TGCAGTGCTAGAGATGGAACTAGCGCAACAGATACGCAGTATTTT. Its translation is CSARDGTSATDTQYF.

This clonotype was seen many times. This CDR3 is CASSPFSGLEQYF. CDR3 DNA: TGTGCCAGCAGTCCCTTCTCGGGTCTCGAGCAGTACTTC. This chain connects TRBV27 to TRBJ2-7; no reliable D call. The CDR3 runs to 13 residues. Trimming shortened V by 5 bases and J by 6 bases, and 14 bases separated the two germline ends. Germline-derived CDR1 and CDR2 are MNHEY and SMNVEV (reference sequence).

The gene calls are TRBV11-1 and TRBJ1-1; a possible D gene is TRBD1 (5 bases). The V end was cut by 3 bases, the J end by 2 bases, with 10 bases between. The germline V gene encodes CDR1 SGHAT and CDR2 FQDESV (reference sequence). The length of the CDR3 is 14 residues. The CDR3 sequence: CASSFPGYNTEAFF. The DNA of the CDR3 is TGTGCCAGCAGCTTCCCAGGGTACAACACTGAAGCTTTCTTT.

The CDR3 coding sequence is TGTGCCAGCAGCAAAGCGCTCGGGACAGGCGAGGTTGGGTCGGACTACGAGCAGTACTTC. Translating gives CASSKALGTGEVGSDYEQYF. The chain carries TRBV21-1 and TRBJ2-7; the table's D call, TRBD1, has no DNA check behind it. TRBV21-1 is a documented pseudogene. This CDR3 spans 20 amino acids.

This chain connects TRBV4-1 to TRBJ2-2; D is uncertain. The CDR3 covers 14 residues. V lost 6 bases, J lost 1 base, and 9 bases lay in between. The germline CDR1 and CDR2 sequences are MGHRA and YSYEKL. Here the CDR3 reads CASRAKENTGELFF. Written as DNA, the CDR3 is TGCGCCAGCAGAGCGAAGGAGAACACCGGGGAGCTGTTTTTT.

The chain combines TRBV2 with TRBJ2-7, with D uncertain. CDR3 size: 11 residues. Germline CDR1 reads SNHLY; CDR2 reads FYNNEI. Trimming stripped 7 bases from V and 4 bases from J, with 8 bases between. The CDR3 bases are TGTGCCAGCACTGAGCTTTACGAGCAGTACTTC. This sequence encodes CASTELYEQYF.

This chain connects TRBV4-1 to TRBJ2-3; D uncertain. The V end lost 2 bases, the J end lost 5 bases, and 8 bases lay between the germline ends. CDR1 is MGHRA, CDR2 YSYEKL, per germline. The CDR3 has 13 residues. The CDR3 DNA follows: TGCGCCAGCAGCCAACGACGACAAGATACGCAGTATTTT. This gives the protein CASSQRRQDTQYF.

The chain links TRBV4-3 to TRBJ2-7; 9 bases match TRBD2. The CDR3 has 15 residues. Germline values: CDR1 LGHNA, CDR2 YSLEER. The trim removed 0 bases at V and 7 bases at J, leaving 7 bases unmatched. In DNA, the CDR3 is TGCGCCAGCAGCCAAGAATCCCTCCTAGCGGGAGAGCAGTACTTC. Amino acid sequence: CASSQESLLAGEQYF.

This chain links TRBV6-1 with TRBJ2-1, with TRBD1 matching over 7 bases. V dropped 5 bases and J dropped 4; count of bases not matched to a gene: 11. This CDR3 is built from 16 residues. CDR1 is MNHNS and CDR2 is SASEGT in the germline V gene. CDR3 in DNA: TGTGCCAGCAGTCCCGGCCGGGACAGCTTATACAATGAGCAGTTCTTC. Translation gives CASSPGRDSLYNEQFF.

The rearrangement links TRBV9 to TRBJ1-1, with TRBD1 as a possible D gene (5 bases). Trimming cost V 0 bases and J 4 bases, with 10 bases left between them. The CDR3 is made up of 14 amino acids. The V gene's germline CDR1 is SGDLS and CDR2 YYNGEE. The CDR3 spells CASSVDQGPTEAFF. The CDR3 DNA is TGTGCCAGCAGCGTAGACCAGGGTCCCACTGAAGCTTTCTTT.

The chain links TRBV27 to TRBJ1-6, with 7 bases aligning to TRBD1. This CDR3 contains 13 residues. Per germline, CDR1 MNHEY and CDR2 SMNVEV (reference sequence). With 6 bases clipped from V and 9 bases from J, the junction kept 5 bases outside the gene matches. The CDR3 is CASSRDSRSPLHF. Here the CDR3 DNA reads TGTGCCAGCAGCCGGGACAGTCGTTCACCCCTCCACTTT.

The chain joins TRBV7-6 to TRBJ2-1, with D perhaps given as TRBD1 or TRBD2 (5 bases each). Germline V gene sequence: CDR1 SGHVS, CDR2 FNYEAQ. Trimming pared 1 base from V and 2 bases from J, leaving 6 bases between. This CDR3 has 14 residues. The CDR3 DNA is TGTGCCAGCAGCTTAGTGGGGGCCTACAATGAGCAGTTCTTC. Translation: CASSLVGAYNEQFF. The complete variable domain, with remaining parts taken from reference TRBV7-6 and TRBJ2-1, reads GAGVSQSPRYKVTKRGQDVALRCDPISGHVSLYWYRQALGQGPEFLTYFNYEAQQDKSGLPNDRFSAERPEGSISTLTIQRTEQRDSAMYRCASSLVGAYNEQFFGPGTRLTVL.

This chain joins TRBV4-1 and TRBJ2-7; 8 positions agree with TRBD2. CDR1 is MGHRA and CDR2 is YSYEKL in the germline V gene. V gave up 4 bases and J gave up 5 bases; unmatched junction bases: 4. The CDR3 contains 13 residues. Written as DNA, the CDR3 is TGCGCCAGCAGCCTGCAGACTAGCGACGAGCAGTACTTC. Protein product: CASSLQTSDEQYF.

This clonotype has at least ten counts. The chain employs TRBV11-1 and TRBJ2-1; tentatively, D is TRBD2 (6 bases). The CDR3 runs 16 residues. Germline CDR1 is SGHAT and CDR2 is FQDESV (reference sequence). The V gene lost 3 bases and the J gene lost 2 bases, with 14 bases spanning the gap. The DNA for the CDR3 is TGTGCCAGCAGCTTGTGGGGGGACGCAACCTACAATGAGCAGTTCTTC. It specifies CASSLWGDATYNEQFF.

This clonotype was observed at least ten times. The gene calls are TRBV20-1 and TRBJ2-5; 9 positions match TRBD2. This CDR3 has 15 amino acids. With 3 bases clipped from V and 5 bases from J, the junction kept 10 bases outside the gene matches. The germline CDR1 and CDR2 sequences are DFQATT and SNEGSKA (reference sequence). For the CDR3, the DNA is TGCAGTGCTAGGCCTAGCGGGGAGGGAGGCGAGACCCAGTACTTC. Translated, it gives CSARPSGEGGETQYF.

The chain combines TRBV27 with TRBJ2-7; TRBD1 matches 7 bases. V lost 5 bases to trimming and J lost 3 bases; unmatched junction nucleotides: 7. Germline CDR1 and CDR2: MNHEY and SMNVEV (reference sequence). The CDR3 extends over 14 amino acids. The CDR3 DNA follows: TGTGCCAGCAGTGATGGACAGGCAATCTACGAGCAGTACTTC. Amino acid sequence: CASSDGQAIYEQYF.

This clonotype has ten or more counts. The chain uses TRBV7-2 and TRBJ2-1, with no clear D. This CDR3 is built from 13 residues. Germline V gene sequence: CDR1 SGHTA, CDR2 FQGNSA. Trimming pared 1 base from V and 8 bases from J, leaving 9 bases between. CDR3 in amino acids: CASSLDPPYEQFF. The CDR3 DNA follows: TGTGCCAGCAGCTTAGACCCACCCTATGAGCAGTTCTTC.

The gene calls are TRBV5-1 and TRBJ1-1; no firm D call. The CDR3 has 22 amino acids. Germline V gene data show CDR1 as SGHRS and CDR2 as YFSETQ. The V end lost 0 bases, the J end lost 3 bases, and 33 bases lay between the germline ends. The CDR3 spells CASSLDYGRTYGRSVRDTEAFF. The CDR3, as DNA: TGCGCCAGCAGCTTGGATTACGGCAGAACATACGGGAGGTCGGTTCGGGACACTGAAGCTTTCTTT.